Following are 5 T cell receptor beta chains from one sample sequenced in a study of blood T cell repertoires in COVID-19. Clones were read by immunoSEQ multiplex PCR, and TCRdb kept only the in-frame ones, dropping some. The data show fewer than 350,000 clones, with around 89% seen just once and approximately 4.3% held by the top ten. Sequencing was done on a sample of peripheral blood. The receptor set was obtained from a man aged 35-49 years with acute or convalescent COVID-19.

This chain links TRBV7-9 with TRBJ2-1; TRBD2 matches at 10 bases. The J segment lost 1 base and the V segment lost 5 bases, leaving 5 bases of the junction unmatched. CDR1 is SEHNR and CDR2 is FQNEAQ in the germline V gene (reference sequence). The CDR3 totals 16 residues. CDR3 bases: TGTGCCAGCAGCCTCGGACTAGCGGCTTCCTACAATGAGCAGTTCTTC. As protein: CASSLGLAASYNEQFF.

V usage is TRBV9 and J usage is TRBJ2-7, with 10 bases matching TRBD2. This CDR3 is 16 amino acids long. CDR1 is SGDLS, CDR2 YYNGEE, per germline. The trim removed 0 bases at V and 5 bases at J, leaving 8 bases unmatched. The DNA for the CDR3 is TGTGCCAGCAGCGTAGAAGCTAGCGGGGGCCTCCACGAGCAGTACTTC. It yields the protein CASSVEASGGLHEQYF.

This clone was counted a single time. The chain recombines TRBV5-1 with TRBJ1-1, with D maybe TRBD1 (6 bases). The CDR3 length is 15 residues. V lost 4 bases, J lost 0 bases, and 13 bases lay in between. CDR1 is SGHRS, CDR2 YFSETQ, per germline. Written as DNA, the CDR3 is TGCGCCAGCAGCAAAGGGGACACCATGAACACTGAAGCTTTCTTT. This gives the protein CASSKGDTMNTEAFF.

This rearrangement joins TRBV5-1 to TRBJ2-3, with 9 bases identical to TRBD2. The length of the CDR3 is 15 residues. CDR1 is SGHRS and CDR2 is YFSETQ in the germline V gene. With 1 base clipped from V and 4 bases from J, the junction kept 4 bases outside the gene matches. CDR3 bases: TGCGCCAGCAGCTTGTCGGGACTAGCTTCAGATACGCAGTATTTT. Protein sequence: CASSLSGLASDTQYF.

The V gene is TRBV2, the J gene TRBJ2-7; a possible D gene is TRBD1 (5 bases). This CDR3 is built from 13 residues. Germline CDR1 and CDR2: SNHLY and FYNNEI. V was pared by 7 bases and J by 3 bases, with 13 bases between. This CDR3 is CASILDIYYEQYF. The CDR3 nucleotides are TGTGCCAGCATACTGGACATTTACTACGAGCAGTACTTC.